The 4 T cell receptor beta chains below all came from one sample that was sequenced in a study of CD8 T cells in ankylosing spondylitis. TCRdb independently ran MiXCR on the 5' RACE reads; one entry per CDR3 protein. The sample holds a few hundred thousand distinct CDR3 sequences, about 10% seen once. The sample consisted of blood, either unsorted or a sorted T cell fraction (not recorded which). The receptor set was obtained from a male donor with ankylosing spondylitis or in good health (not recorded which).

The chain has TRBV5-1 and TRBJ1-1; a possible D gene is TRBD1 (6 bases). V was clipped by 4 bases and J by 10 bases, with 14 bases between them. CDR1 and CDR2 (germline): SGHRS, YFSETQ. The CDR3 runs 12 residues. CDR3 sequence: CASSEGETVAFF. The CDR3 DNA follows: TGCGCCAGCAGCGAGGGGGAGACAGTAGCTTTCTTT.

This rearrangement joins TRBV14 to TRBJ2-3; 9 bases match TRBD2. Germline V gene data show CDR1 as SGHDN and CDR2 as FVKESK. This CDR3 has 19 residues. V gave up 4 bases and J gave up 0 bases; unmatched junction bases: 14. CDR3 nucleotides: TGTGCCAGCAGCCTCCTCGGACTAGCGAGGGCATTTAGCACAGATACGCAGTATTTT. Translation: CASSLLGLARAFSTDTQYF.

There are many counts of this clonotype. The CDR3 sequence: CASSVEGGRGINEQFF. As DNA, the CDR3 is TGTGCCAGCAGCGTAGAGGGGGGCAGGGGTATCAATGAGCAGTTCTTC. The chain has TRBV9 and TRBJ2-1, with D perhaps given as TRBD1 or TRBD2 (6 bases each). Trimming stripped 0 bases from V and 6 bases from J, with 16 bases between. This CDR3 spans 16 amino acids. Germline assignment: CDR1 SGDLS and CDR2 YYNGEE. Looking up the rest from reference TRBV9 and TRBJ2-1 gives the full variable domain: DSGVTQTPKHLITATGQRVTLRCSPRSGDLSVYWYQQSLDQGLQFLIQYYNGEERAKGNILERFSAQQFPDLHSELNLSSLELGDSALYFCASSVEGGRGINEQFFGPGTRLTVL.

The rearrangement links TRBV6-1 to TRBJ2-5; 8 bases line up with TRBD1. The CDR3 has 15 amino acids. Germline V gives CDR1 MNHNS, CDR2 SASEGT. J was trimmed by 3 bases and V by 6 bases; bases with no gene match: 9. CDR3 sequence reads: CASSSAADREETQYF. The CDR3 DNA is TGTGCCAGCAGCTCGGCGGCGGACAGGGAAGAGACCCAGTACTTC.